This T cell receptor beta chain came from a study of cytomegalovirus exposure and HLA in healthy donors. Primers included in the PCR were 60 Vbeta and 13 Jbeta primers. Libraries were prepared by immunoSEQ multiplex PCR; TCRdb keeps only in-frame clonotypes and omits some of them. Among 100,000 to 150,000 clones, about 73% were seen once, and the ten largest hold just over 8%. Sequenced sample: PBMCs. The clonotype originates from a woman aged 40-49 years in good health and CMV-seropositive.

CDR3 protein: CASSFQQNTEAFF. CDR3 DNA: TGTGCCAGCAGCTTCCAACAGAACACTGAAGCTTTCTTT. The V and J genes are TRBV11-3 and TRBJ1-1; D call uncertain. The CDR3 is made up of 13 amino acids. Germline V gene sequence: CDR1 SGHNT, CDR2 YENEEA. The V end was cut by 3 bases, the J end by 1 base, with 6 bases between. Supplemented by reference TRBV11-3 and TRBJ1-1, the full variable domain reads EAGVVQSPRYKIIEKKQPVAFWCNPISGHNTLYWYLQNLGQGPELLIRYENEEAVDDSQLPKDRFSAERLKGVDSTLKIQPAELGDSAVYLCASSFQQNTEAFFGQGTRLTVV.